One TCR beta chain is described in this entry. The target antigen is unknown. The authors amplified TCR beta CDR3 regions, and they did so from RNA transcripts for repertoire sequencing. The authors performed first-round RT-PCR with HTBI primers and then a second-round multiplex PCR. One entry per CDR3 protein results from TCRdb running MiXCR on the multiplex PCR reads. Among approximately 480,000 distinct CDR3 sequences, roughly 14% were seen once, and the ten largest hold approximately 9.8%. This CDR3 spans 14 amino acids. V was trimmed by 2 bases and J by 4 bases, leaving 11 bases between them. The germline CDR1 and CDR2 sequences are LGHNT and FRNRAP. These data originate in a study of Graves' ophthalmopathy and Graves' hyperthyroidism. The study's findings and limits: A majority of expanded thyroid clonotypes exceeding 0.001 frequency were likewise present in blood.

Sequencing input: blood. The V and J genes are TRBV12-5 and TRBJ1-2, with D hard to call. This clonotype was sampled from a woman aged 25-40 years with Graves' ophthalmopathy. CDR3 protein: CASGLNQASYGYTF. The CDR3 DNA reads as TGTGCTAGTGGTTTGAATCAGGCTAGCTATGGCTACACCTTC.